These 12 T cell receptor beta chains came from one sample sequenced in a study of shared clonotypes between healthy human individuals (dated by TCRdb to between 2020 and 2021). CD8 naive samples consisted of CD45RO-negative cells that were positively selected for CCR7, yielding a CD45RA+CCR7+ population without TemRA cells. The library was prepared using the immunoSEQ multiplex PCR assay. The clones in this table, taken by TCRdb from immuneACCESS, are in-frame only. Not every clone is retained; where verified, under half of the shortfall comes from an unresolved V gene, and the cause of the rest is unknown. Counted in this sample were about 2 million clones; approximately 94% of them appeared once. The ten largest clones capture 1% to 1.3% of the sample. Sequences were obtained from naive CD8+ T cells sorted from blood. In the paper's terms, the cell subset or site label means: CD45RA+CCR7+. The receptors shown here come from a man aged 18 to 35 in good health.

This clone came up once. The V call is TRBV5-6, the J call TRBJ2-7; the D is unclear. The CDR3 spans 16 residues. Germline CDR1 and CDR2: SGHDT and YYEEEE. V was clipped by 4 bases and J by 3 bases, with 20 bases between them. This CDR3 is CASSPRGRHLSYEQYF. The CDR3 region has the DNA TGTGCCAGCAGCCCGCGAGGTCGGCACTTAAGCTACGAGCAGTACTTC.

The V gene is TRBV4-1, the J gene TRBJ2-2; tentatively, D is TRBD1 or TRBD2 (5 bases each). Per germline, CDR1 MGHRA and CDR2 YSYEKL. The CDR3 is 17 amino acids. The ends were cut back, 0 bases at V and 6 bases at J, with 17 bases in the middle. CDR3 sequence: CASSQDRWGEGSGELFF. The CDR3 DNA reads as TGCGCCAGCAGCCAAGATAGATGGGGCGAGGGGTCCGGGGAGCTGTTTTTT.

The chain employs TRBV7-9 and TRBJ1-3, with TRBD1 matching 8 bases. Germline V lookup: CDR1 SEHNR, CDR2 FQNEAQ (reference sequence). V lost 8 bases to trimming and J lost 2 bases; unmatched junction nucleotides: 20. The CDR3 runs to 19 residues. The CDR3 loop is CASSGQGQTNSIAGNTIYF. CDR3 coding DNA: TGTGCCAGCTCAGGACAGGGCCAAACCAATTCGATAGCTGGAAACACCATATATTTT.

This sequence joins TRBV6-5 and TRBJ2-7; the match to TRBD2 covers 10 bases. The V gene end was trimmed by 2 bases and the J gene end by 4 bases; junction bases not matched to a gene: 8. The CDR3 is 16 amino acids. Germline CDR1 and CDR2: MNHEY and SVGAGI. CDR3 amino acids: CASSYASGSSQYEQYF. CDR3 nucleotide sequence: TGTGCCAGCAGTTACGCTAGCGGGAGCTCCCAATACGAGCAGTACTTC.

The chain joins TRBV29-1 to TRBJ2-5, with D maybe TRBD2 (5 bases). V gave up 6 bases and J gave up 1 base, with 9 bases separating them. Germline V CDR1 and CDR2: SQVTM, ANQGSEA. The CDR3 is made up of 12 amino acids. CDR3 region: CSVDEGQETQYF. DNA of the CDR3: TGCAGCGTCGACGAGGGCCAAGAGACCCAGTACTTC.

A remark on this clone: This sample includes further DNA sequences coding for the same CDR3. This chain links TRBV5-4 with TRBJ2-7; D unresolved. CDR3 size: 13 residues. The V and J ends lost 0 bases and 3 bases respectively, with 7 bases between them. The V gene's germline CDR1 is SGHNT and CDR2 YYREEE (reference sequence). CDR3 sequence (DNA): TGTGCCAGCAGCTTGGGGGCAGGCTACGAGCAGTACTTC. It yields the protein CASSLGAGYEQYF.

The chain has TRBV14 and TRBJ1-3; D possibly corresponds to TRBD1 (6 bases). V dropped 6 bases and J dropped 7 bases, with 22 bases sitting between them. CDR1 and CDR2 (germline): SGHDN, FVKESK. CDR3 size: 16 residues. The CDR3 spells CASRAGGRFLSNTIYF. The CDR3 coding sequence is TGTGCCAGCAGGGCTGGGGGCCGGTTTTTGTCGAACACCATATATTTT.

The chain has TRBV7-9 and TRBJ2-5, with a tentative D call TRBD2 (5 bases). V was pared by 1 base and J by 4 bases, with 13 bases between. The germline V gene encodes CDR1 SEHNR and CDR2 FQNEAQ (reference sequence). The CDR3 sequence is 15 residues long. CDR3 amino acids: CASSLVRDYLETQYF. CDR3 sequence (DNA): TGTGCCAGCAGCTTAGTTCGAGACTACCTAGAGACCCAGTACTTC.

This chain connects TRBV6-5 to TRBJ2-7; a weak D match, TRBD2 (6 bases). Germline V CDR1 and CDR2: MNHEY, SVGAGI. The CDR3 extends over 13 amino acids. V gave up 2 bases and J gave up 7 bases, with 12 bases separating them. CDR3 loop: CASSYREAKEQYF. In DNA form, the CDR3 reads TGTGCCAGCAGTTACAGGGAGGCAAAAGAGCAGTACTTC.

This chain connects TRBV11-2 to TRBJ2-5; tentatively, D is TRBD2 (7 bases). There are 18 residues in the CDR3. Germline CDR1 and CDR2: SGHAT and FQNNGV. The V end was cut by 3 bases, the J end by 5 bases, with 25 bases between. The CDR3 DNA sequence: TGTGCCAGCAGCTTCCTTGCCCTCCCGGGGGGCCGAACGGAGACCCAGTACTTC. Protein sequence: CASSFLALPGGRTETQYF.

This chain uses TRBV15 with TRBJ2-5; a weak D match, TRBD2 (6 bases). V lost 3 bases to trimming and J lost 4 bases, with 12 bases between them. Germline CDR1 LNHNV, CDR2 YYDKDF (reference sequence). The CDR3 runs to 14 residues. This CDR3 reads CATSRGTAGETQYF. CDR3 sequence (DNA): TGTGCCACCAGCAGGGGGACTGCAGGAGAGACCCAGTACTTC.

The V call is TRBV27, the J call TRBJ2-5; D may be TRBD2 (6 bases). CDR1 MNHEY and CDR2 SMNVEV come from the germline V gene (reference sequence). This CDR3 region has 16 residues. Trimming shortened V by 2 bases and J by 4 bases, and 17 bases separated the two germline ends. The CDR3 region is CASSLAGEGGGETQYF. DNA for the CDR3: TGTGCCAGCAGTTTAGCGGGCGAGGGAGGCGGAGAGACCCAGTACTTC.